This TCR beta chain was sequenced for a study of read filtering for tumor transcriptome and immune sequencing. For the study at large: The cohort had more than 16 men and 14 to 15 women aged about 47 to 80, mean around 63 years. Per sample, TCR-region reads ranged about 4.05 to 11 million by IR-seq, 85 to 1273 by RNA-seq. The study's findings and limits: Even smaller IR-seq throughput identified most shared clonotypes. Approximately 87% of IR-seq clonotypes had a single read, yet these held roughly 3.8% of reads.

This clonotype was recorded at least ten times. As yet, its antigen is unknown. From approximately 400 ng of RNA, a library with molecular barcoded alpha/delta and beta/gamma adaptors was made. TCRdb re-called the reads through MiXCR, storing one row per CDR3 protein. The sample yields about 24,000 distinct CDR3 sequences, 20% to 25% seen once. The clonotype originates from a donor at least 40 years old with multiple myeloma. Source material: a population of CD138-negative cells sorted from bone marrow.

CDR3 sequence (DNA): TGCAGTGCTAAGGACAGGGGTGGAATTGGGGACACTGAAGCTTTCTTT. Amino acids: CSAKDRGGIGDTEAFF. The V gene is TRBV20-1, the J gene TRBJ1-1; 9 bases are a match to TRBD1. The germline gives CDR1 DFQATT, CDR2 SNEGSKA (reference sequence). The junction had 12 bases not matched to a gene; V was cut back by 4 bases and J by 3 bases. The CDR3 sequence is 16 residues long.